The 2 T cell receptor beta chains below all came from one sample that was sequenced in a study of shared clonotypes between healthy human individuals. Only in-frame clones appear in the TCRdb table, and some are missing; sequencing was by immunoSEQ multiplex PCR. The table records about 380,000 clones, 90% to 98% of them present only once. Sample: memory CD8+ T cells sorted from blood. Indicated subset: CD45RO+ cells pooled with CCR7-negative TemRA cells. These receptors all stem from a man aged 25 to 40 in good health.

The J gene is TRBJ2-5, the V gene TRBV16; D unclear. V was clipped by 1 base and J by 3 bases, with 12 bases between them. The CDR3 runs 15 residues. Germline assignment: CDR1 KGHSY and CDR2 FQNENV. The CDR3: CASSQYVGNEETQYF. In nucleotides, the CDR3 is TGTGCCAGCAGCCAATACGTGGGAAACGAAGAGACCCAGTACTTC. The variable domain in full, completed from reference TRBV16 and TRBJ2-5, reads GEEVAQTPKHLVRGEGQKAKLYCAPIKGHSYVFWYQQVLKNEFKFLISFQNENVFDETGMPKERFSAKCLPNSPCSLEIQATKLEDSAVYFCASSQYVGNEETQYFGPGTRLLVL.

The chain couples TRBV6-1 to TRBJ2-7, with TRBD1 as a possible D gene (6 bases). This CDR3 is built from 13 residues. CDR1 is MNHNS and CDR2 is SASEGT in the germline V gene. V was clipped by 4 bases and J by 4 bases, with 11 bases between them. The CDR3: CASSGATGYEQYF. CDR3 in DNA: TGTGCCAGCAGTGGAGCAACAGGGTACGAGCAGTACTTC.